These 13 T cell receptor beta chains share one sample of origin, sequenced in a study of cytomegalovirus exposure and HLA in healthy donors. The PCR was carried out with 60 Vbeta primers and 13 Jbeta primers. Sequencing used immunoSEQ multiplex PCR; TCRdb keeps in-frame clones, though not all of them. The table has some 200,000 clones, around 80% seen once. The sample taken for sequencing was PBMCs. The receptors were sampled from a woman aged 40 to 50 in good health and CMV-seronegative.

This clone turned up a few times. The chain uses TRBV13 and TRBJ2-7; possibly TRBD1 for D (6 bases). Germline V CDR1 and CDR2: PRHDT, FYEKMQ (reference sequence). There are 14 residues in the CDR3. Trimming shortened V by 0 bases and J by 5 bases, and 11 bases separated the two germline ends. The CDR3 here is CASSLGGQFHEQYF. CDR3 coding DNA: TGTGCCAGCAGCTTAGGTGGACAGTTCCACGAGCAGTACTTC.

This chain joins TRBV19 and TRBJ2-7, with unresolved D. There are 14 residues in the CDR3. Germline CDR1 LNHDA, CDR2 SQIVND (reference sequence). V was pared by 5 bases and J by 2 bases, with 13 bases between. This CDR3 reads CASSRSGLTYEQYF. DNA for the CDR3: TGTGCCAGTAGTCGATCAGGTTTGACCTACGAGCAGTACTTC.

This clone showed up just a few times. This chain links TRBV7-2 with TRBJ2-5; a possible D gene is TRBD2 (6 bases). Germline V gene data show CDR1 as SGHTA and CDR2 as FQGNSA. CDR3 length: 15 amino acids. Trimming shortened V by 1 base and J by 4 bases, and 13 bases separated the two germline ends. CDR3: CASSLVAVARETQYF. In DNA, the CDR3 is TGTGCCAGCAGCTTAGTAGCGGTGGCTCGAGAGACCCAGTACTTC.

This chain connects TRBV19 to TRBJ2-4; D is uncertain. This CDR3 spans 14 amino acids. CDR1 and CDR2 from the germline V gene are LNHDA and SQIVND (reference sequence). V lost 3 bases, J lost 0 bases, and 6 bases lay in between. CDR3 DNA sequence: TGTGCCAGTAGTATTTCCGTAGCCAAAAACATTCAGTACTTC. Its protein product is CASSISVAKNIQYF. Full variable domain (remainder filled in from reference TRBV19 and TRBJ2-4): DGGITQSPKYLFRKEGQNVTLSCEQNLNHDAMYWYRQDPGQGLRLIYYSQIVNDFQKGDIAEGYSVSREKKESFPLTVTSAQKNPTAFYLCASSISVAKNIQYFGAGTRLSVL.

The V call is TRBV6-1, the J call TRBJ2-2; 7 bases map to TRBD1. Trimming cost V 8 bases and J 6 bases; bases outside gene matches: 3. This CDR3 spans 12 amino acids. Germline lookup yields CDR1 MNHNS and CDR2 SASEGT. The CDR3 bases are TGTGCCAGCCTACAGGGGCCCGGGGAGCTGTTTTTT. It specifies CASLQGPGELFF.

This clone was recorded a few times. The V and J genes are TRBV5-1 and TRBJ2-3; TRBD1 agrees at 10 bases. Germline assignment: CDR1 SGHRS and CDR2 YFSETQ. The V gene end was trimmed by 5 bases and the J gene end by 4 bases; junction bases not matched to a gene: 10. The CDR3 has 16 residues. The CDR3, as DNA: TGCGCCAGCAGTAGGATTGGGACAGGGGTTCCAGATACGCAGTATTTT. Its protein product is CASSRIGTGVPDTQYF.

The CDR3 region is CASTLDRVGYTF. The CDR3 nucleotides read TGTGCCAGCACCTTGGACAGGGTTGGCTACACCTTC. The V gene is TRBV2, the J gene TRBJ1-2, with 8 bases that match TRBD1. The CDR3 sequence is 12 residues long. From germline, CDR1 is SNHLY and CDR2 FYNNEI. V lost 7 bases, J lost 7 bases, and 5 bases stayed unmatched.

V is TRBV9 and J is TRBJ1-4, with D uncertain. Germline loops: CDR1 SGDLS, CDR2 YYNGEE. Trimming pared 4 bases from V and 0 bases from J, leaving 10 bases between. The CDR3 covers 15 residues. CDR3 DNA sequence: TGTGCCAGCAGCAGAGTACAGACAACTAATGAAAAACTGTTTTTT. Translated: CASSRVQTTNEKLFF.

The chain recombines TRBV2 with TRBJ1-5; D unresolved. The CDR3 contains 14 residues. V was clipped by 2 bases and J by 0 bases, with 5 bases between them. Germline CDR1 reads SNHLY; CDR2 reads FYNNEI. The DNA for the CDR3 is TGTGCCAGCAGTGAAACAAATAGCAATCAGCCCCAGCATTTT. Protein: CASSETNSNQPQHF.

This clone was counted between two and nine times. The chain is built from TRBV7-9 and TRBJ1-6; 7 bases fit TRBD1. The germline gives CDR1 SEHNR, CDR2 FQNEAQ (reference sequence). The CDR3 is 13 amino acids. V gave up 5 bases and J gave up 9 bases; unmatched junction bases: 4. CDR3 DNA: TGTGCCAGCAGCCCTTACAGGGGTTCACCCCTCCACTTT. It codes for CASSPYRGSPLHF.

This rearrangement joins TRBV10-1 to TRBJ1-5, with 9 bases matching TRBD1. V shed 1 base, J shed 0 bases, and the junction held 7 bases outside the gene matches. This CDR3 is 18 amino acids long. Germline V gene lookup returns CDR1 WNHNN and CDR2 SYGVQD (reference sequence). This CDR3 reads CASSEWGQGIYSNQPQHF. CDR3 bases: TGCGCCAGCAGTGAGTGGGGACAGGGAATCTATAGCAATCAGCCCCAGCATTTT.

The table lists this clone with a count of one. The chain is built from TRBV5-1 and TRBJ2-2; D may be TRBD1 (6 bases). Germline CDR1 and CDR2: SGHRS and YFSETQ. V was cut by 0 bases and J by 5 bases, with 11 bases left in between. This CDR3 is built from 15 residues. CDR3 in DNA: TGCGCCAGCAGCTTGGGACAGCAGGGGACCGGGGAGCTGTTTTTT. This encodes CASSLGQQGTGELFF.

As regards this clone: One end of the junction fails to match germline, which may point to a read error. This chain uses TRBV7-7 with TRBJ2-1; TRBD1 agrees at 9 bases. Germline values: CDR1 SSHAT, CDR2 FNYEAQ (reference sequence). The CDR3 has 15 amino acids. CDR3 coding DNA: TGTGCTAGCAGTCCCGGGACAGGGTCCGACAATGAGCAGTTCTTC. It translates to CASSPGTGSDNEQFF.